Below, 32 T cell receptor beta chains from the same sample are listed, as sequenced in a study of cytomegalovirus exposure and HLA in healthy donors. Researchers ran the PCR with 60 Vbeta and 13 Jbeta primers. Clones were sequenced by immunoSEQ multiplex PCR, and TCRdb holds only the in-frame ones, with some missing. The sample includes 160,000 or so clones, 80% to 90% seen only once; the top ten take around 7.7%. The sample was PBMCs. The receptors come from a woman aged 25 to 45 in good health and CMV-seropositive.

The CDR3, as DNA: TGTGCCAGCAGTTCGGCAGGCCGTTCTAATGAAAAACTGTTTTTT. This translates into CASSSAGRSNEKLFF. This chain uses TRBV27 with TRBJ1-4; no definite D call. CDR1 and CDR2 (germline): MNHEY, SMNVEV (reference sequence). The CDR3 has 15 residues. V was clipped by 4 bases and J by 3 bases, with 12 bases between them.

This clone appeared once. The chain is built from TRBV11-2 and TRBJ2-7; D is possibly TRBD1 (6 bases). The CDR3 consists of 14 residues. Germline V gene lookup returns CDR1 SGHAT and CDR2 FQNNGV. V was trimmed by 5 bases and J by 1 base, leaving 12 bases between them. The CDR3 region is CASSRQGQSYEQYF. CDR3 DNA sequence: TGTGCCAGCAGCCGTCAAGGACAGTCCTACGAGCAGTACTTC.

This clone was found once. The chain carries TRBV7-3 and TRBJ2-1, with D hard to call. Germline V CDR1 and CDR2: SGHTA, FQGTGA. V dropped 7 bases and J dropped 5 bases, with 15 bases sitting between them. The length of the CDR3 is 14 residues. The DNA of the CDR3 is TGTGCCAGCACCCTACCAGGCCTCCACAATGAGCAGTTCTTC. It translates to CASTLPGLHNEQFF.

The V gene is TRBV27, the J gene TRBJ2-6, with D perhaps matching TRBD1 (6 bases). Trimming stripped 1 base from V and 1 base from J, with 14 bases between. The CDR3 sequence is 18 residues long. The germline gives CDR1 MNHEY, CDR2 SMNVEV (reference sequence). CDR3 bases: TGTGCCAGCAGTTTATGGGCAGGGGTTGGTTCTGGGGCCAACGTCCTGACTTTC. Its translation is CASSLWAGVGSGANVLTF.

This sequence joins TRBV4-3 and TRBJ1-3; the D is unclear. The length of the CDR3 is 17 residues. The germline V gene encodes CDR1 LGHNA and CDR2 YSLEER. Between the trimmed V and J ends, which lost 0 bases and 0 bases, there was a span of 12 bases. DNA of the CDR3: TGCGCCAGCAGCCAAGATCGGCAGGCGTACTCTGGAAACACCATATATTTT. Translation gives CASSQDRQAYSGNTIYF.

The chain combines TRBV5-4 with TRBJ2-2; 8 nucleotides agree with TRBD1. In germline, CDR1 is SGHNT, CDR2 YYREEE (reference sequence). With V trimmed by 4 bases and J by 6 bases, 5 bases remained unmatched. The CDR3 consists of 14 residues. The CDR3 region has the DNA TGTGCCAGCAGCCCCGACAGGGGACCCGGGGAGCTGTTTTTT. This encodes CASSPDRGPGELFF. The full variable domain, completed using reference TRBV5-4 and TRBJ2-2, is ETGVTQSPTHLIKTRGQQVTLRCSSQSGHNTVSWYQQALGQGPQFIFQYYREEENGRGNFPPRFSGLQFPNYSSELNVNALELDDSALYLCASSPDRGPGELFFGEGSRLTVL.

V gene TRBV29-1 combines with J gene TRBJ1-5, with D unresolved. The CDR3 contains 13 residues. Germline V gene sequence: CDR1 SQVTM, CDR2 ANQGSEA. V was cut by 6 bases and J by 5 bases, with 14 bases left in between. The CDR3 spells CSVRTGRDQPQHF. In DNA form, the CDR3 reads TGCAGCGTGCGGACGGGAAGGGATCAGCCCCAGCATTTT.

This clone was counted between two and nine times. The V and J genes are TRBV28 and TRBJ1-2; 9 nucleotides match TRBD1. From germline, CDR1 is MDHEN and CDR2 SYDVKM. Unmatched junction bases numbered 18, after V lost 6 bases and J lost 4 bases. This CDR3 has 18 residues. The CDR3, as DNA: TGTGCCAGCAGCCCAACTCAAGACGGACAGGGGACGGGCTATGGCTACACCTTC. This gives the protein CASSPTQDGQGTGYGYTF.

The chain couples TRBV5-6 to TRBJ1-4; weak D call: TRBD1 (5 bases). Germline CDR1 reads SGHDT; CDR2 reads YYEEEE. V lost 4 bases, J lost 1 base, and 5 bases lay in between. CDR3 size: 13 residues. CDR3 nucleotides: TGTGCCAGCAGCAGGGGAACTAATGAAAAACTGTTTTTT. Translating it yields CASSRGTNEKLFF.

The genes are TRBV4-3 and TRBJ1-3; the D gene is possibly TRBD1 (5 bases). The CDR3 is made up of 15 amino acids. In germline, CDR1 is LGHNA, CDR2 YSLEER. Trimming pared 0 bases from V and 4 bases from J, leaving 10 bases between. The CDR3 region is CASSQDRVGGNTIYF. The DNA for the CDR3 is TGCGCCAGCAGCCAAGACAGGGTGGGAGGAAACACCATATATTTT.

The chain couples TRBV5-4 to TRBJ1-2; TRBD1 matches at 7 bases. J was trimmed by 4 bases and V by 5 bases; bases with no gene match: 8. The CDR3 is 14 residues long. The germline V gene encodes CDR1 SGHNT and CDR2 YYREEE (reference sequence). In DNA form, the CDR3 reads TGTGCCAGCAGGTATACAGGGGAGACCTATGGCTACACCTTC. This gives the protein CASRYTGETYGYTF.

V usage is TRBV9 and J usage is TRBJ1-4, with D uncertain. The V end lost 0 bases, the J end lost 6 bases, and 9 bases lay between the germline ends. Germline V gives CDR1 SGDLS, CDR2 YYNGEE. This CDR3 has 14 amino acids. The CDR3 bases are TGTGCCAGCAGCGTAGGCGGGTCGGATGAAAAACTGTTTTTT. Its protein is CASSVGGSDEKLFF.

The chain recombines TRBV4-1 with TRBJ2-3, with 8 bases lining up with TRBD1. The germline V gene has CDR1 MGHRA and CDR2 YSYEKL. CDR3 size: 13 residues. With V trimmed by 4 bases and J by 11 bases, 8 bases remained unmatched. The CDR3 DNA sequence: TGCGCCAGCAGCCGAGAATGGGACAGGAGGCAGTATTTT. Translation gives CASSREWDRRQYF.

This clone was found a few times. The genes are TRBV7-3 and TRBJ2-2; 16 bases align to TRBD2. With 5 bases clipped from V and 2 bases from J, the junction kept 5 bases outside the gene matches. Germline assignment: CDR1 SGHTA and CDR2 FQGTGA. The CDR3 length is 18 residues. In DNA, the CDR3 is TGTGCCAGCAGCCAGGGACTAGCGGGGGGGAGAAACACCGGGGAGCTGTTTTTT. The encoded protein is CASSQGLAGGRNTGELFF.

Here the CDR3 DNA reads TGTGCCAGCATCAGGCCTGGGGAGACCCAGTACTTC. Translating it yields CASIRPGETQYF. V is TRBV6-1 and J is TRBJ2-5; D call uncertain. Germline V lookup: CDR1 MNHNS, CDR2 SASEGT. This CDR3 spans 12 amino acids. V lost 7 bases and J lost 5, with 11 bases in between.

The chain recombines TRBV5-4 with TRBJ2-7; weak D call: TRBD2 (5 bases). Trimming took off 4 bases at V and 0 bases at J, with 11 bases between the two ends. CDR1 and CDR2 from the germline V gene are SGHNT and YYREEE (reference sequence). The CDR3 extends over 14 amino acids. The CDR3 region is CASSHTGVSYEQYF. For the CDR3, the DNA is TGTGCCAGCAGCCATACCGGGGTCTCCTACGAGCAGTACTTC.

The J gene is TRBJ2-1, the V gene TRBV9; perhaps TRBD1 as D (5 bases). With 3 bases removed from V and 6 bases from J, the gap between germline ends came to 16 bases. Germline-derived CDR1 and CDR2 are SGDLS and YYNGEE. The CDR3 consists of 15 residues. The CDR3 is CASSDRMGRLNEQFF. CDR3 in DNA: TGTGCCAGCAGCGACAGGATGGGAAGGCTCAATGAGCAGTTCTTC. The full variable domain, with the rest looked up from reference TRBV9 and TRBJ2-1, is DSGVTQTPKHLITATGQRVTLRCSPRSGDLSVYWYQQSLDQGLQFLIQYYNGEERAKGNILERFSAQQFPDLHSELNLSSLELGDSALYFCASSDRMGRLNEQFFGPGTRLTVL.

The chain has TRBV4-3 and TRBJ2-3; no reliable D call. This CDR3 contains 15 residues. CDR1 LGHNA and CDR2 YSLEER come from the germline V gene. Trimming left V 0 bases short and J 1 base short, with 8 bases between. The CDR3 nucleotides are TGCGCCAGCAGCCAAGATCCCCGGGGCACAGATACGCAGTATTTT. Translated: CASSQDPRGTDTQYF.

Comments on this clone: At the DNA level, this CDR3 is encoded by other sequences in the same sample as well. V and J are TRBV6-5 and TRBJ1-5, with 7 bases lining up with TRBD1. CDR1 MNHEY and CDR2 SVGAGI come from the germline V gene. V gave up 5 bases and J gave up 4 bases; unmatched junction bases: 2. The CDR3 is made up of 13 amino acids. Here the CDR3 reads CASSRQGNQPQHF. The CDR3 DNA follows: TGTGCCAGCAGTAGACAGGGAAATCAGCCCCAGCATTTT.

As concerns this clone: This same CDR3 is encoded by further DNA sequences in the sample. The rearrangement joins TRBV5-1 to TRBJ2-7, with 7 bases matching TRBD2. The V gene end was trimmed by 4 bases and the J gene end by 4 bases; junction bases not matched to a gene: 8. The CDR3 is 14 amino acids. Germline V gene data show CDR1 as SGHRS and CDR2 as YFSETQ. The chain's CDR3 is CASSGGGLLYEQYF. CDR3 nucleotide sequence: TGCGCCAGCAGCGGGGGGGGTCTGCTTTACGAGCAGTACTTC.

The chain is built from TRBV9 and TRBJ1-1; the D is unclear. Trimming removed 5 bases from V and 0 bases from J, with 14 bases in between. The CDR3 has 15 residues. Per germline, CDR1 SGDLS and CDR2 YYNGEE. CDR3 residues: CASSRRSTLNTEAFF. CDR3 DNA: TGTGCCAGCAGTCGTAGGAGCACCTTGAACACTGAAGCTTTCTTT.

The V gene is TRBV27, the J gene TRBJ2-2; possible D gene TRBD2, 5 bases. The length of the CDR3 is 16 residues. Germline CDR1 is MNHEY and CDR2 is SMNVEV (reference sequence). V shed 5 bases and J shed 0 bases, with 13 bases lying between them. CDR3 sequence: CASSTGIRPNTGELFF. For the CDR3, the DNA is TGTGCCAGCAGTACGGGGATCCGGCCGAACACCGGGGAGCTGTTTTTT.

This clone was detected a few times. CDR3 DNA sequence: TGTGCCAGCAGCTGGGACAGGTCCGCCTACGAGCAGTACTTC. It specifies CASSWDRSAYEQYF. V gene TRBV5-5 combines with J gene TRBJ2-7; TRBD1 matches 8 bases. Germline CDR1 reads SGHKS; CDR2 reads YYEKEE (reference sequence). This CDR3 has 14 residues. The junction had 4 bases not matched to a gene; V was cut back by 3 bases and J by 2 bases. The full variable domain, its missing parts supplied by reference TRBV5-5 and TRBJ2-7, is DAGVTQSPTHLIKTRGQQVTLRCSPISGHKSVSWYQQVLGQGPQFIFQYYEKEERGRGNFPDRFSARQFPNYSSELNVNALLLGDSALYLCASSWDRSAYEQYFGPGTRLTVT.

The chain carries TRBV18 and TRBJ2-3; 10 bases fit TRBD1. This CDR3 contains 16 residues. CDR1 and CDR2 (germline): KGHSH, LQKENI. With V trimmed by 3 bases and J by 1 base, 4 bases remained unmatched. The CDR3 here is CASSPLGTGGTDTQYF. CDR3 coding DNA: TGTGCCAGCTCACCGTTAGGGACAGGGGGCACAGATACGCAGTATTTT.

The chain couples TRBV9 to TRBJ2-5; possibly TRBD1 for D (5 bases). The CDR3 totals 14 residues. From germline, CDR1 is SGDLS and CDR2 YYNGEE. V was shortened by 1 base and J by 5 bases, with 12 bases between the two germline ends. CDR3 nucleotides: TGTGCCAGCAGCGTAAACCAGGGCACGGAGACCCAGTACTTC. Protein: CASSVNQGTETQYF.

This clone has only one observation. The genes are TRBV6-5 and TRBJ1-5, with 9 bases matching TRBD1. The CDR3 is 14 residues long. Losses at the gene ends were 4 bases for V and 7 bases for J; bases not matched to a gene: 5. The V gene's germline CDR1 is MNHEY and CDR2 SVGAGI. The CDR3 nucleotides are TGTGCCAGCAGTTTGACAGGGGGTGACCAGCCCCAGCATTTT. Residues: CASSLTGGDQPQHF.

A single count supports this clone. V usage is TRBV21-1 and J usage is TRBJ2-7; no DNA check was done on the table's D call, TRBD2. TRBV21-1 is designated a pseudogene. The CDR3 contains 17 residues. CDR3 sequence (DNA): TGTGCCAGCAGCAAAGGAGGACTAGCGGGGGTTTCCTACGAGCAGTACTTC. Amino acid sequence: CASSKGGLAGVSYEQYF.

This clone showed up just once. Different DNA sequences within this sample yield the same CDR3. The chain is built from TRBV5-1 and TRBJ2-3; no clear D. Germline CDR1 is SGHRS and CDR2 is YFSETQ. With 3 bases removed from V and 0 bases from J, the gap between germline ends came to 2 bases. This CDR3 region has 12 residues. CDR3 region: CASSSSTDTQYF. For the CDR3, the DNA is TGCGCCAGCAGCTCGAGCACAGATACGCAGTATTTT. Variable domain in full (rest from reference TRBV5-1 and TRBJ2-3): KAGVTQTPRYLIKTRGQQVTLSCSPISGHRSVSWYQQTPGQGLQFLFEYFSETQRNKGNFPGRFSGRQFSNSRSEMNVSTLELGDSALYLCASSSSTDTQYFGPGTRLTVL.

This rearrangement joins TRBV18 to TRBJ1-1, with D uncertain. Germline V gene sequence: CDR1 KGHSH, CDR2 LQKENI. Trimming cost V 1 base and J 2 bases, with 20 bases left between them. The CDR3 length is 18 residues. This CDR3 is CASSPRIRGQGANTEAFF. The CDR3 DNA follows: TGTGCCAGCTCACCACGAATTAGAGGTCAAGGAGCTAACACTGAAGCTTTCTTT.

V and J are TRBV7-2 and TRBJ1-2; D is unclear. Germline CDR1 and CDR2: SGHTA and FQGNSA. The CDR3 loop spans 12 amino acids. V was shortened by 8 bases and J by 0 bases, with 7 bases between the two germline ends. The CDR3 loop reads CASAQANYGYTF. Written as DNA, the CDR3 is TGTGCCAGCGCTCAGGCTAACTATGGCTACACCTTC. The complete variable domain, with remaining parts taken from reference TRBV7-2 and TRBJ1-2, reads GAGVSQSPSNKVTEKGKDVELRCDPISGHTALYWYRQSLGQGLEFLIYFQGNSAPDKSGLPSDRFSAERTGGSVSTLTIQRTQQEDSAVYLCASAQANYGYTFGSGTRLTVV.

The chain employs TRBV7-9 and TRBJ1-1; a possible D gene is TRBD1 (5 bases). CDR3 length: 13 amino acids. CDR1 and CDR2 (germline): SEHNR, FQNEAQ (reference sequence). V lost 3 bases and J lost 5, with 10 bases in between. The CDR3 coding sequence is TGTGCCAGCAGCTTTCAGGGTAAAACTGAAGCTTTCTTT. It codes for CASSFQGKTEAFF.

The rearrangement joins TRBV5-6 to TRBJ2-7; 7 nucleotides line up with TRBD1. CDR1 and CDR2 from the germline V gene are SGHDT and YYEEEE. V dropped 4 bases and J dropped 3; count of bases not matched to a gene: 10. This CDR3 spans 15 amino acids. The DNA for the CDR3 is TGTGCCAGCAGCCCCCTACAGGGGTCCTACTACGAGCAGTACTTC. Its protein product is CASSPLQGSYYEQYF. The full variable domain, rest sourced from reference TRBV5-6 and TRBJ2-7, is DAGVTQSPTHLIKTRGQQVTLRCSPKSGHDTVSWYQQALGQGPQFIFQYYEEEERQRGNFPDRFSGHQFPNYSSELNVNALLLGDSALYLCASSPLQGSYYEQYFGPGTRLTVT.